This passage covers 4 T cell receptor beta chains from one sample sequenced in a study of T cell repertoires in cytomegalovirus infection (dated by TCRdb to about 2019). The sample was run on an Illumina HiSeq 1500. TCRdb trimmed the raw reads at Q25, called clones with MiXCR and kept productive beta chains. Rows with one shared CDR3 protein collapse into an entry with the most common genes and DNA. The sample records approximately 590,000 distinct CDR3 sequences, over 35% of which are singletons. The ten largest clones represent 48% of the sample. In the paper's terms, the treatment or condition label means: in vitro stimulation with specific CMV peptide epitopes to enrich CMV-specific T cells. These receptors are not linked to any known antigen. The source was cultured PBMCs, collected from culture after CMV antigen stimulation. Every receptor here comes from a human donor in good health (CMV status not recorded). Some clones in this sample may be carry-over from other donors' samples.

V is TRBV4-1 and J is TRBJ1-5; D not certain. The CDR3 sequence is 17 residues long. Trimming removed 1 base at V and 0 bases at J, with 13 bases between. Germline V gene sequence: CDR1 MGHRA, CDR2 YSYEKL. The CDR3 sequence is CASSQALWPYSNQPQHF. CDR3 bases: TGCGCCAGCAGCCAAGCCTTGTGGCCGTATAGCAATCAGCCCCAGCATTTT.

The chain joins TRBV19 to TRBJ2-4; 12 bases are shared with TRBD1. V shed 9 bases and J 9 bases; nucleotides not matched to a gene: 9. Germline assignment: CDR1 LNHDA and CDR2 SQIVND (reference sequence). The CDR3 length is 14 residues. In DNA form, the CDR3 reads TGTGCCAGCCGGGACAGGGGGCGTAGCGGCATTCAGTACTTC. Amino acid sequence: CASRDRGRSGIQYF.

The chain uses TRBV7-8 and TRBJ2-3; D could derive from TRBD1 or TRBD2 (5 bases each). The CDR3 has 15 amino acids. Trimming removed 3 bases from V and 2 bases from J, with 12 bases in between. Looked up from germline, CDR1 is SGHVS and CDR2 is FQNEAQ. This CDR3 reads CASSFSGTPTDTQYF. The CDR3, as DNA: TGTGCCAGCAGCTTCTCCGGGACCCCCACAGATACGCAGTATTTT.

The J gene is TRBJ2-7, the V gene TRBV7-8, with D tentatively TRBD2 (7 bases). The V end lost 5 bases, the J end lost 5 bases, and 22 bases lay between the germline ends. The CDR3 has 16 residues. Germline CDR1 reads SGHVS; CDR2 reads FQNEAQ. This chain's CDR3 is CASSPNPRGRRDEQYF. In nucleotides, the CDR3 is TGTGCCAGCAGCCCAAACCCGCGGGGGCGCCGGGACGAGCAGTACTTC.